This TCR beta chain was recorded in a study of T cells after yellow fever vaccination. This clonotype was picked up a small number of times. A single record per CDR3 protein comes from TCRdb applying MiXCR to the 5' RACE reads. This sample carries about 350,000 distinct CDR3 sequences, 4.1% of them seen once, and the ten largest clones take approximately 25%. The CDR3 totals 14 residues. Germline V gives CDR1 MNHNS, CDR2 SASEGT. V lost 4 bases and J lost 0, with 9 bases in between. The clonotype originates from a man younger than 35 who received the YFV17D yellow fever vaccine. The chain employs TRBV6-1 and TRBJ1-1; D gene uncertain. The sample here was PBMCs, taken 5 days after the yellow fever booster vaccination. The CDR3 DNA follows: TGTGCCAGCAGTGTCTCTTGGGTGAACACTGAAGCTTTCTTT. Protein product: CASSVSWVNTEAFF.